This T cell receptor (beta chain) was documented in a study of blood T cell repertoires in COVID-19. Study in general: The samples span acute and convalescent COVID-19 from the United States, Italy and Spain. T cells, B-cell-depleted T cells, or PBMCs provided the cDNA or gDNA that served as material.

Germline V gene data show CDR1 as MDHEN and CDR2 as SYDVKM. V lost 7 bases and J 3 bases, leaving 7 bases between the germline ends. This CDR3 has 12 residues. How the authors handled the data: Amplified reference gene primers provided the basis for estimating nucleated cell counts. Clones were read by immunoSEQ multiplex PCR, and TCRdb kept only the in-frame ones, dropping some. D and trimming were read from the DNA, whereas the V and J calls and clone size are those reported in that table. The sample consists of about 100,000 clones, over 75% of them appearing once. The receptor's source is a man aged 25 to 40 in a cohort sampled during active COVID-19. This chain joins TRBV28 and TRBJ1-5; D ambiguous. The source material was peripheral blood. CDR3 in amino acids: CASKRPNQPQHF. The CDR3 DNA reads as TGTGCCAGCAAGAGGCCCAATCAGCCCCAGCATTTT.